The 7 T cell receptor beta chains below were found in one sample sequenced in a study of blood T cells in healthy people across ages. A second PCR of 7 to 11 cycles used a sample-barcoded 5' primer and a J-beta primer mix. From the 5' RACE reads, TCRdb called clonotypes with MiXCR, one entry per CDR3 protein. The sample has about 680,000 distinct CDR3 sequences, 45% to 50% seen once. Sequencing was done on a sample of blood. All receptors come from a woman in her fifties or sixties in good health.

The chain couples TRBV27 to TRBJ1-6; possibly TRBD1 for D (5 bases). The CDR3 spans 13 residues. V was shortened by 6 bases and J by 7 bases, with 10 bases between the two germline ends. Germline values: CDR1 MNHEY, CDR2 SMNVEV (reference sequence). In DNA, the CDR3 is TGTGCCAGCAGGGGGCTCGAAAATTCACCCCTCCACTTT. Encoded protein: CASRGLENSPLHF.

The table lists this clonotype with a few counts. A much larger clone sits a single nucleotide away, making a read error possible. The chain has TRBV4-3 and TRBJ2-6; TRBD1 is a possible D gene (6 bases). The germline gives CDR1 LGHNA, CDR2 YSLEER. The CDR3 is 20 residues long. V dropped 2 bases and J dropped 0 bases, with 20 bases sitting between them. CDR3 sequence: CASSQTLGDTLGSGANVLTF. Written as DNA, the CDR3 is TGCGCCAGCAGCCAAACCCTAGGGGACACCCTTGGCTCTGGGGCCAACGTCCTGACTTTC.

This clonotype was counted between two and nine times. V is TRBV4-3 and J is TRBJ2-7; D might be TRBD1 (5 bases). This CDR3 region has 15 residues. Germline V gene sequence: CDR1 LGHNA, CDR2 YSLEER. V gave up 0 bases and J gave up 2 bases, with 11 bases separating them. The CDR3 here is CASSQDLDIAYEQYF. The CDR3 DNA reads TGCGCCAGCAGCCAAGACTTGGACATCGCCTACGAGCAGTACTTC.

This chain connects TRBV2 to TRBJ1-2; D remains unclear. This CDR3 contains 13 residues. The germline gives CDR1 SNHLY, CDR2 FYNNEI. V lost 7 bases to trimming and J lost 4 bases, with 13 bases between them. The CDR3 loop is CASTGEGIYGYTF. CDR3 bases: TGTGCCAGCACTGGAGAAGGGATCTATGGCTACACCTTC.

V usage is TRBV12-3 or TRBV12-4 and J usage is TRBJ1-5; possible D gene TRBD1, 6 bases. This CDR3 is built from 16 residues. V lost 5 bases and J lost 0, with 14 bases in between. The CDR3 coding sequence is TGTGCCAGCAGTCCCGGCGAGACAGGTAGCAATCAGCCCCAGCATTTT. This codes for CASSPGETGSNQPQHF.

CDR3 nucleotide sequence: TGTGCCAGCAGTTTAACTCTCTTCGGACAAGATACGCAGTATTTT. Translation gives CASSLTLFGQDTQYF. The chain couples TRBV27 to TRBJ2-3; TRBD1 is a possible D gene (5 bases). V shed 2 bases and J shed 5 bases, with 14 bases lying between them. Germline lookup yields CDR1 MNHEY and CDR2 SMNVEV (reference sequence). The CDR3 has 15 residues.

V is TRBV6-1 and J is TRBJ2-7, with a weak D call TRBD1 (6 bases). This CDR3 region has 14 residues. V was shortened by 7 bases and J by 0 bases, with 13 bases between the two germline ends. Germline CDR1 MNHNS, CDR2 SASEGT. CDR3 amino acids: CASMGRGLSYEQYF. The CDR3 bases are TGTGCCAGCATGGGCAGGGGTCTCTCCTACGAGCAGTACTTC.